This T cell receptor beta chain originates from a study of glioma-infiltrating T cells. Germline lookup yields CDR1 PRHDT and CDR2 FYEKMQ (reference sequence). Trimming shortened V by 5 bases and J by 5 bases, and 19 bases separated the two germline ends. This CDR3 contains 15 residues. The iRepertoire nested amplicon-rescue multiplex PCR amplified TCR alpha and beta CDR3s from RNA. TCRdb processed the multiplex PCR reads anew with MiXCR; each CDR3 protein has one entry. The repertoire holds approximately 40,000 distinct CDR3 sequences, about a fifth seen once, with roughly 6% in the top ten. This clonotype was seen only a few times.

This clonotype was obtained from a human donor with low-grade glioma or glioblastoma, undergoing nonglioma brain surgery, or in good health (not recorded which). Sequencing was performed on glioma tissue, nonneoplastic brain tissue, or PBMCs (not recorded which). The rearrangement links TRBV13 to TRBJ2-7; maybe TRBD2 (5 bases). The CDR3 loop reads CASSKGPGNNDEQYF. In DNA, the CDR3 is TGTGCCAGCAGCAAAGGGCCGGGGAACAACGACGAGCAGTACTTC.